This T cell receptor beta chain was profiled in a study of T cell responses to AZD1222 COVID-19 vaccine. Broader study findings: The study found Spike-specific TCR breadth and depth rose after two AZD1222 doses.

This CDR3 spans 16 amino acids. The V and J ends lost 0 bases and 1 base, in that order; junction bases with no gene match: 1. Germline V gene sequence: CDR1 KGHDR, CDR2 SFDVKD. A word on this clone: Antigen: not known.

The data were produced by immunoSEQ multiplex PCR, yet TCRdb's version contains in-frame clones alone and is incomplete. The sample gives over 110,000 clones, 85% to 95% of which show up once; around 2.7% is in the top ten. The TCR comes from an adult in good health. This material consisted of peripheral blood, taken on day 0 of AZD1222 vaccination. The V and J genes are TRBV24-1 and TRBJ2-1, with 8 bases aligning to TRBD2. CDR3 region: CATSDLPSGSYNEQFF. The CDR3 DNA reads TGTGCCACCAGTGATTTGCCTAGCGGGTCCTACAATGAGCAGTTCTTC.